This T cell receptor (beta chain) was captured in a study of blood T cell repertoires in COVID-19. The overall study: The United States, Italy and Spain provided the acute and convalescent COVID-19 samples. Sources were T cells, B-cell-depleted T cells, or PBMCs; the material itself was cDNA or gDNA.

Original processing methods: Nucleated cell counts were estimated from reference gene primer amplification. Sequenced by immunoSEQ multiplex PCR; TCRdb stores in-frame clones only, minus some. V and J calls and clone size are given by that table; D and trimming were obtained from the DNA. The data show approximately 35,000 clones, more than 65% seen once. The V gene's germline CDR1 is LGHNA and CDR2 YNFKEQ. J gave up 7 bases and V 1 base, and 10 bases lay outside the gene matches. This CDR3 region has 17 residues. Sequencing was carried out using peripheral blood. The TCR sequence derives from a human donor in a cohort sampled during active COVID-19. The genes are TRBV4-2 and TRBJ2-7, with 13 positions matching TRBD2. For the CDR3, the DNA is TGTGCCAGCAGCCAAGGTCCGACTAGCGGGGGGCGAGGGGAGCAGTACTTC. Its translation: CASSQGPTSGGRGEQYF.